What follows are 13 T cell receptor beta chains derived from one specimen sequenced in a study of shared clonotypes between healthy human individuals. CD45RO-negative cells were positively selected for CCR7, leaving out terminally differentiated effector memory CD45RA+ cells. Libraries were prepared by immunoSEQ multiplex PCR; TCRdb keeps only in-frame clonotypes and omits some of them. The sample records almost 700,000 clones, about 90% being singletons. Sequenced input: naive CD8+ T cells sorted from blood. The receptors were gathered from a man between 25 and 39 years old in good health.

The V and J genes are TRBV5-1 and TRBJ1-2, with D unclear. The CDR3 is 15 residues long. Trimming removed 0 bases from V and 3 bases from J, with 12 bases in between. Germline-derived CDR1 and CDR2 are SGHRS and YFSETQ. Here the CDR3 DNA reads TGCGCCAGCAGCTTGGAGGGCGAGAGATACTATGGCTACACCTTC. This translates into CASSLEGERYYGYTF. Supplemented by reference TRBV5-1 and TRBJ1-2, the full variable domain reads KAGVTQTPRYLIKTRGQQVTLSCSPISGHRSVSWYQQTPGQGLQFLFEYFSETQRNKGNFPGRFSGRQFSNSRSEMNVSTLELGDSALYLCASSLEGERYYGYTFGSGTRLTVV.

This rearrangement joins TRBV27 to TRBJ2-7; 10 positions agree with TRBD1. Germline-derived CDR1 and CDR2 are MNHEY and SMNVEV (reference sequence). This CDR3 is built from 16 residues. The junction had 10 bases not matched to a gene; V was cut back by 6 bases and J by 2 bases. CDR3 residues: CASSRLRDRGPYEQYF. The DNA for the CDR3 is TGTGCCAGCAGCCGCCTCCGAGACAGGGGGCCCTACGAGCAGTACTTC.

This chain links TRBV11-3 with TRBJ2-1, with 11 bases that match TRBD2. The CDR3 length is 15 residues. CDR1 and CDR2 from the germline V gene are SGHNT and YENEEA. J was trimmed by 8 bases and V by 1 base; bases with no gene match: 4. CDR3 coding DNA: TGTGCCAGCAGCTTAGGCACTAGCGGGAGCTATGAGCAGTTCTTC. It translates to CASSLGTSGSYEQFF.

A single count supports this clone. The chain joins TRBV28 to TRBJ2-7; D is unclear. The CDR3 is 10 residues long. Trimming took off 5 bases at V and 4 bases at J, with 3 bases between the two ends. Germline-derived CDR1 and CDR2 are MDHEN and SYDVKM. This chain's CDR3 is CASSAYEQYF. CDR3 bases: TGTGCCAGCAGTGCATACGAGCAGTACTTC.

This sequence joins TRBV4-1 and TRBJ2-7, with TRBD2 matching over 8 bases. Trimming removed 5 bases from V and 2 bases from J; junction bases left unmatched: 8. Germline V gene lookup returns CDR1 MGHRA and CDR2 YSYEKL. The CDR3 is made up of 15 amino acids. CDR3 sequence reads: CASSSQAGEAYEQYF. The CDR3 nucleotides read TGCGCCAGCAGCTCTCAAGCGGGAGAGGCCTACGAGCAGTACTTC.

The chain employs TRBV9 and TRBJ1-6; D ambiguous. The germline V gene has CDR1 SGDLS and CDR2 YYNGEE. This CDR3 comprises 9 residues. V was pared by 7 bases and J by 10 bases, with 3 bases between. The CDR3 nucleotides read TGTGCCAGCGGCTCACCCCTCCACTTT. Protein: CASGSPLHF.

The V call is TRBV19, the J call TRBJ1-5, with D tentatively TRBD1 (6 bases). The CDR3 runs to 14 residues. V lost 7 bases and J lost 2, with 12 bases in between. Germline loops: CDR1 LNHDA, CDR2 SQIVND (reference sequence). CDR3 DNA: TGTGCCAGTACAACAGGGTCGGGCAATCAGCCCCAGCATTTT. It specifies CASTTGSGNQPQHF. Filled out from reference TRBV19 and TRBJ1-5, the complete variable domain reads DGGITQSPKYLFRKEGQNVTLSCEQNLNHDAMYWYRQDPGQGLRLIYYSQIVNDFQKGDIAEGYSVSREKKESFPLTVTSAQKNPTAFYLCASTTGSGNQPQHFGDGTRLSIL.

This chain uses TRBV13 with TRBJ2-2; D may be TRBD2 (5 bases). The CDR3 length is 13 residues. Germline values: CDR1 PRHDT, CDR2 FYEKMQ (reference sequence). Trimming pared 4 bases from V and 5 bases from J, leaving 8 bases between. CDR3 sequence (DNA): TGTGCCAGCAGCTGGTGGGAGACCGGGGAGCTGTTTTTT. Its translation is CASSWWETGELFF.

The gene calls are TRBV5-5 and TRBJ2-7; the match to TRBD2 covers 7 bases. With 3 bases clipped from V and 2 bases from J, the junction kept 8 bases outside the gene matches. The CDR3 length is 15 residues. CDR1 and CDR2 from the germline V gene are SGHKS and YYEKEE (reference sequence). In DNA, the CDR3 is TGTGCCAGCAGCTCCAGGGACTATGTTACCTACGAGCAGTACTTC. Protein: CASSSRDYVTYEQYF. The complete variable domain, with remaining parts taken from reference TRBV5-5 and TRBJ2-7, reads DAGVTQSPTHLIKTRGQQVTLRCSPISGHKSVSWYQQVLGQGPQFIFQYYEKEERGRGNFPDRFSARQFPNYSSELNVNALLLGDSALYLCASSSRDYVTYEQYFGPGTRLTVT.

This clone was found once. The chain has TRBV5-6 and TRBJ2-7, with 9 bases that match TRBD2. V lost 1 base to trimming and J lost 5 bases; unmatched junction nucleotides: 10. The CDR3 covers 16 residues. CDR1 SGHDT and CDR2 YYEEEE come from the germline V gene. In DNA form, the CDR3 reads TGTGCCAGCAGCTTGCGAGTAGCGGGAGCGGGCGACGAGCAGTACTTC. As protein: CASSLRVAGAGDEQYF.

The rearrangement joins TRBV27 to TRBJ2-2, with 10 bases lining up with TRBD2. Germline lookup yields CDR1 MNHEY and CDR2 SMNVEV (reference sequence). V lost 4 bases, J lost 1 base, and 3 bases stayed unmatched. This CDR3 is built from 16 residues. The CDR3 bases are TGTGCCAGCAGTTACCGGACTAGCGGGAACACCGGGGAGCTGTTTTTT. This gives the protein CASSYRTSGNTGELFF.

The V call is TRBV27, the J call TRBJ2-3; D gene unclear. Trimming took off 5 bases at V and 1 base at J, with 13 bases between the two ends. CDR3 size: 15 residues. CDR1 and CDR2 (germline): MNHEY, SMNVEV (reference sequence). In DNA, the CDR3 is TGTGCCAGCAGTCGAGGTTATTTAGGCACAGATACGCAGTATTTT. This codes for CASSRGYLGTDTQYF.

The chain links TRBV19 to TRBJ2-1, with D hard to call. Germline CDR1 reads LNHDA; CDR2 reads SQIVND (reference sequence). The V gene lost 7 bases and the J gene lost 1 base, with 8 bases spanning the gap. The CDR3 consists of 13 residues. DNA of the CDR3: TGTGCCAGTACGAAGGATTCCTACAATGAGCAGTTCTTC. Encoded protein: CASTKDSYNEQFF.